Listed below are T cell receptor beta chains from one sample, sequenced in a study of cytomegalovirus exposure and HLA in healthy donors. Method: immunoSEQ multiplex PCR; TCRdb's copy keeps in-frame clones and lacks some. The table lists over 150,000 clones, approximately 80% of them singletons. Sample: PBMCs. The source of these receptors is a woman between 40 and 55 years old in good health and CMV-seropositive. Both conserved end residues are part of each CDR3. A D gene is named only where the DNA matches it firmly. Part of the rows lack a size; the others show once, few, many or a class for expanded clones.

V gene	D gene	clone size	J gene	CDR3 length	CDR3 protein	CDR3 DNA
TRBV6-1	TRBD1	-	TRBJ1-1	14	CASSELGTGGDAFF	TGTGCCAGCAGTGAACTAGGGACAGGGGGCGACGCTTTCTTT
TRBV27	TRBD1	-	TRBJ2-3	16	CASSLYRTGGADTQYF	TGTGCCAGCAGTTTATATAGGACAGGGGGCGCAGATACGCAGTATTTT
TRBV10-3	TRBD1	-	TRBJ2-7	15	CAISGRGDRAYEQYF	TGTGCCATCAGTGGCCGGGGCGACAGGGCGTACGAGCAGTACTTC
TRBV18	TRBD2	-	TRBJ2-5	16	CASSPQLAGTQETQYF	TGTGCCAGCTCACCACAACTAGCGGGTACTCAAGAGACCCAGTACTTC
TRBV19	-	-	TRBJ2-5	14	CASSIGTLQETQYF	TGTGCCAGTAGTATAGGGACACTTCAAGAGACCCAGTACTTC
TRBV21-1	-	once	TRBJ2-7	15	CASSPQQGGRPEQYF	TGTGCCAGCAGCCCGCAACAGGGGGGTAGGCCCGAGCAGTACTTC
TRBV28	TRBD1	few	TRBJ2-1	14	CASKLPGQGYKQFF	TGTGCCAGCAAATTACCGGGACAGGGGTATAAGCAGTTCTTC
TRBV7-9	-	once	TRBJ2-3	16	CASGPEGFLSTDTQYF	TGTGCCAGCGGACCCGAGGGATTTCTCAGCACAGATACGCAGTATTTT
TRBV11-2	-	-	TRBJ1-1	15	CASSLGTTRNTEAFF	TGTGCCAGCAGCTTAGGCACCACAAGGAACACTGAAGCTTTCTTT
TRBV6-5	-	-	TRBJ1-1	13	CASSWAGYTEAFF	TGTGCCAGCAGTTGGGCTGGTTACACTGAAGCTTTCTTT
TRBV10-2	-	-	TRBJ2-7	14	CASRISTGSYEQYF	TGCGCCAGCAGAATCTCGACGGGATCCTACGAGCAGTACTTC
TRBV4-2	-	-	TRBJ1-5	15	CASSQYGNSNQPQHF	TGTGCCAGCAGCCAATACGGGAATAGCAATCAGCCCCAGCATTTT
TRBV19	TRBD1	-	TRBJ2-7	14	CASRTGQPNYEQYF	TGTGCCAGTAGGACGGGACAGCCGAACTACGAGCAGTACTTC
TRBV10-3	-	-	TRBJ2-3	15	CAISEGLEEADTQYF	TGTGCCATCAGTGAGGGGCTGGAGGAAGCAGATACGCAGTATTTT
TRBV10-1	-	once	TRBJ1-1	13	CASRETLNTEAFF	TGCGCCAGCAGAGAGACACTGAACACTGAAGCTTTCTTT
TRBV7-9	TRBD2	once	TRBJ2-3	16	CASSLGSGGDTDTQYF	TGTGCCAGCAGCTTAGGTAGCGGGGGCGACACAGATACGCAGTATTTT
TRBV5-1	TRBD1	-	TRBJ2-1	14	CASRLGGFRDEQFF	TGCGCCAGCAGATTAGGGGGCTTTAGGGATGAGCAGTTCTTC
TRBV18	-	-	TRBJ2-7	15	CASSLRQPGSYEQYF	TGTGCCAGCTCCCTCAGACAGCCAGGATCCTACGAGCAGTACTTC
TRBV7-9	TRBD1	once	TRBJ1-4	15	CASSLLTQGDEKLFF	TGTGCCAGCAGCTTACTGACACAGGGGGATGAAAAACTGTTTTTT